This T cell receptor (beta chain) was captured in a study of CD4+ T cells in melanoma. Whole-study findings and limits: Diverse differentiation states were reported for melanoma neoantigen-specific CD4+ T cells. CD8+ T cell, macrophage and B cell function reportedly correlated with neoantigen-specific CD4+ T cells.

The CDR3 totals 14 residues. V lost 5 bases and J 3 bases, leaving 13 bases between the germline ends. Germline V gives CDR1 SGHAT, CDR2 FQDESV (reference sequence). For this clone: Its antigen is unknown.

TCRdb's copy holds only in-frame clones and misses some; the assay was immunoSEQ multiplex PCR. The sample lists more than 12,000 clones, about three fifths occurring once. This TCR came from a human donor with melanoma. The chain employs TRBV11-1 and TRBJ1-1; D perhaps matches TRBD1 (5 bases). Material: cells from a culture (not recorded whether cultured in vitro). CDR3 region: CASSNDRWDTEAFF. Here the CDR3 DNA reads TGTGCCAGCAGCAACGACAGATGGGACACTGAAGCTTTCTTT.